This T cell receptor beta chain was captured in a study of cytotoxic CD8 clonotypes in ibrutinib-treated CLL. Whole-study findings and limits: Different sampling times were used for sustained-remission and progressing patients.

As for this clone: Its antigen is unknown.

Using immunoSEQ multiplex PCR, the repertoire was profiled, and TCRdb retains in-frame clones only, with some absent. This sample has 250,000 to 350,000 clones, with 60% to 80% found just once. The specimen comprised PBMCs, sampled at disease progression, from a patient treated with ibrutinib. This TCR derives from a human donor with chronic lymphocytic leukemia.

The CDR3 coding sequence is TGCGCCAGCAGCAGGGACAGGGTATGGGAGCAGTTCTTC. Translated, it gives CASSRDRVWEQFF. The chain carries TRBV5-1 and TRBJ2-1; TRBD1 agrees at 9 bases. With 4 bases clipped from V and 10 bases from J, the junction kept 6 bases outside the gene matches. This CDR3 contains 13 residues. Per germline, CDR1 SGHRS and CDR2 YFSETQ. Together with reference TRBV5-1 and TRBJ2-1, the CDR3 gives the full variable domain: KAGVTQTPRYLIKTRGQQVTLSCSPISGHRSVSWYQQTPGQGLQFLFEYFSETQRNKGNFPGRFSGRQFSNSRSEMNVSTLELGDSALYLCASSRDRVWEQFFGPGTRLTVL.